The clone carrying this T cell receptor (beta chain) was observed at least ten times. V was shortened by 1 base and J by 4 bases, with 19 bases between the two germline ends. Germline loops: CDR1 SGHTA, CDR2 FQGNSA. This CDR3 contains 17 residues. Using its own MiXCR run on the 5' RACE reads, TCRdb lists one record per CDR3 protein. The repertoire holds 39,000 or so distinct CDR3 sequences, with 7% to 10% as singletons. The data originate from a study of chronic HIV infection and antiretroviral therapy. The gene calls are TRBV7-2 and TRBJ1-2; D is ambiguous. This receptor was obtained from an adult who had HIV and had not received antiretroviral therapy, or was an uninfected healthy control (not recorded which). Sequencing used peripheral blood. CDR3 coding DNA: TGTGCCAGCAGCTTAGTGTGGGCCCCAGGAGATTTCTATGGCTACACCTTC. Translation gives CASSLVWAPGDFYGYTF.